The 22 T cell receptor beta chains below come from one sample, sequenced in a study of blood T cell repertoires in COVID-19. Repertoires were generated with immunoSEQ multiplex PCR, while TCRdb's copy carries only in-frame clones and drops some. This table has tens of thousands of clones, about four fifths appearing once. The source material was peripheral blood. The receptor set was obtained from a woman of 80 years or more with active or convalescent COVID-19.

The chain links TRBV10-3 to TRBJ2-7; 8 positions agree with TRBD1. The CDR3 consists of 16 residues. Germline-derived CDR1 and CDR2 are ENHRY and SYGVKD. The ends lost 5 bases at V and 5 bases at J; junction bases unmatched: 14. The CDR3 coding sequence is TGTGCCATCAGTCTGGGTGCGGGGACAGGTAATAACGAGCAGTACTTC. Translated, it gives CAISLGAGTGNNEQYF.

This clone was found once. J is TRBJ2-3 and V is TRBV7-2; TRBD2 matches at 10 bases. Germline CDR1 and CDR2: SGHTA and FQGNSA. With V trimmed by 5 bases and J by 5 bases, 7 bases remained unmatched. The CDR3 extends over 15 amino acids. The CDR3 sequence: CASSRTSGKQDTQYF. In DNA form, the CDR3 reads TGTGCCAGCAGCCGGACTAGCGGAAAACAAGATACGCAGTATTTT.

This chain uses TRBV15 with TRBJ2-3; 10 bases line up with TRBD1. The CDR3 totals 18 residues. From germline, CDR1 is LNHNV and CDR2 YYDKDF (reference sequence). The V and J ends lost 8 bases and 4 bases, in that order; junction bases with no gene match: 18. The CDR3: CATDSNKPGQGWSDTQYF. The DNA for the CDR3 is TGTGCCACCGATTCAAATAAACCGGGACAGGGGTGGTCAGATACGCAGTATTTT.

J is TRBJ2-3 and V is TRBV11-2; D ambiguous. This CDR3 is built from 12 residues. The ends were cut back, 1 base at V and 4 bases at J, with 3 bases in the middle. Germline lookup yields CDR1 SGHAT and CDR2 FQNNGV. The CDR3 bases are TGTGCCAGCAGCTTAGCTGCAGATACGCAGTATTTT. It is translated as CASSLAADTQYF.

The V and J genes are TRBV6-4 and TRBJ1-1; TRBD1 aligns across 8 bases. Germline V lookup: CDR1 MRHNA, CDR2 SNTAGT. CDR3 length: 14 residues. V trimming: 6 bases; J trimming: 1 base; junction bases outside the gene matches: 4. For the CDR3, the DNA is TGTGCCAGCAGGGAACAGGGGGGGAACACTGAAGCTTTCTTT. It translates to CASREQGGNTEAFF.

This clone is termed medium-sized. The rearrangement links TRBV4-3 to TRBJ2-3; tentative D call: TRBD1 (5 bases). Trimming took off 1 base at V and 2 bases at J, with 10 bases between the two ends. Germline lookup yields CDR1 LGHNA and CDR2 YSLEER. The CDR3 has 15 amino acids. As DNA, the CDR3 is TGCGCCAGCAGCCAAGTTTGGGGCATCACAGATACGCAGTATTTT. It specifies CASSQVWGITDTQYF.

The chain is built from TRBV24-1 and TRBJ1-2; 11 nucleotides align to TRBD1. The CDR3 extends over 14 amino acids. The germline V gene encodes CDR1 KGHDR and CDR2 SFDVKD. V dropped 5 bases and J dropped 2; count of bases not matched to a gene: 0. The CDR3 loop reads CATSGDRGNYGYTF. CDR3 nucleotides: TGTGCCACCAGTGGGGACAGGGGGAACTATGGCTACACCTTC.

This chain links TRBV18 with TRBJ1-5; D is perhaps TRBD1 (6 bases). The V end was cut by 6 bases, the J end by 4 bases, with 10 bases between. In germline, CDR1 is KGHSH, CDR2 LQKENI. The CDR3 is 13 amino acids. CDR3 sequence reads: CASSPTGNQPQHF. The DNA for the CDR3 is TGTGCCAGCTCGCCTACAGGGAATCAGCCCCAGCATTTT.

The V and J genes are TRBV19 and TRBJ2-7; D not resolved. Per the germline V gene, CDR1 is LNHDA and CDR2 is SQIVND (reference sequence). The CDR3 covers 13 residues. With 3 bases removed from V and 2 bases from J, the gap between germline ends came to 8 bases. The CDR3 DNA is TGTGCCAGTAGTATGGAGTCCCCCTACGAGCAGTACTTC. It specifies CASSMESPYEQYF.

The chain has TRBV7-2 and TRBJ2-1; 8 bases are a match to TRBD2. Germline trimming cut 6 bases from V and 7 bases from J; bases unmatched to any gene: 8. This CDR3 spans 14 amino acids. Germline CDR1 reads SGHTA; CDR2 reads FQGNSA. The DNA of the CDR3 is TGTGCCAGCAGAAGAGGACTAGCTGATAATGAGCAGTTCTTC. This codes for CASRRGLADNEQFF.

This rearrangement joins TRBV7-2 to TRBJ2-3; D might be TRBD1 (6 bases). V dropped 3 bases and J dropped 0 bases, with 7 bases sitting between them. CDR1 and CDR2 (germline): SGHTA, FQGNSA. The CDR3 is 14 amino acids. CDR3 in amino acids: CASSLGASTDTQYF. In DNA form, the CDR3 reads TGTGCCAGCAGCTTGGGGGCCAGCACAGATACGCAGTATTTT.

This clone came up once. This chain uses TRBV28 with TRBJ1-2; D not resolved. CDR1 MDHEN and CDR2 SYDVKM come from the germline V gene. This CDR3 has 15 amino acids. V was pared by 2 bases and J by 2 bases, with 12 bases between. The CDR3: CASSLHPVRNYGYTF. The CDR3 DNA sequence: TGTGCCAGCAGTTTACATCCCGTGAGGAACTATGGCTACACCTTC.

In its sample, this clone was seen many times. The V call is TRBV25-1, the J call TRBJ2-7; TRBD1 matches at 7 bases. The CDR3 length is 12 residues. The junction had 1 base not matched to a gene; V was cut back by 4 bases and J by 4 bases. Germline V CDR1 and CDR2: MGHDK, SYGVNS. This chain's CDR3 is CASSGQGYEQYF. The CDR3 nucleotides are TGTGCCAGCAGTGGACAGGGTTACGAGCAGTACTTC.

This clone was observed once. The J gene is TRBJ2-7, the V gene TRBV5-6; 8 bases are shared with TRBD1. Germline V lookup: CDR1 SGHDT, CDR2 YYEEEE. This CDR3 contains 15 residues. J lost 7 bases, V lost 4 bases, and 13 bases had no gene match. CDR3 nucleotides: TGTGCCAGCAGCCGCGGGACAGGATACCTCTGGGAGCAGTACTTC. Protein: CASSRGTGYLWEQYF.

The chain combines TRBV7-8 with TRBJ2-1, with a tentative D call TRBD2 (5 bases). V lost 4 bases to trimming and J lost 7 bases, with 8 bases between them. Germline V gene lookup returns CDR1 SGHVS and CDR2 FQNEAQ. The CDR3 is 12 residues long. The CDR3 region has the DNA TGTGCCAGCAGCTCCACGGGGAATGAGCAGTTCTTC. Amino acids: CASSSTGNEQFF. The full variable domain, its missing parts supplied by reference TRBV7-8 and TRBJ2-1, is GAGVSQSPRYKVAKRGQDVALRCDPISGHVSLFWYQQALGQGPEFLTYFQNEAQLDKSGLPSDRFFAERPEGSVSTLKIQRTQQEDSAVYLCASSSTGNEQFFGPGTRLTVL.

J is TRBJ2-2 and V is TRBV28; possible D gene TRBD2, 7 bases. Trimming cost V 5 bases and J 4 bases, with 14 bases left between them. This CDR3 region has 15 residues. CDR1 and CDR2 from the germline V gene are MDHEN and SYDVKM. CDR3 protein: CASSPTGRGTGELFF. CDR3 sequence (DNA): TGTGCCAGCAGTCCCACAGGGAGGGGCACCGGGGAGCTGTTTTTT. The full variable domain, with the rest looked up from reference TRBV28 and TRBJ2-2, is DVKVTQSSRYLVKRTGEKVFLECVQDMDHENMFWYRQDPGLGLRLIYFSYDVKMKEKGDIPEGYSVSREKKERFSLILESASTNQTSMYLCASSPTGRGTGELFFGEGSRLTVL.

This chain links TRBV2 with TRBJ1-6; TRBD1 matches 10 bases. Trimming at V came to 6 bases and at J to 7 bases, leaving 9 bases not matched to a gene. Germline loops: CDR1 SNHLY, CDR2 FYNNEI. The CDR3 runs 16 residues. CDR3 protein: CASSPDMTGGNSPLHF. CDR3 DNA sequence: TGTGCCAGCAGCCCCGATATGACAGGGGGCAATTCACCCCTCCACTTT.

V and J are TRBV18 and TRBJ1-1; 8 nucleotides line up with TRBD1. Germline V gene sequence: CDR1 KGHSH, CDR2 LQKENI. V lost 5 bases and J lost 4; bases outside the gene matches: 9. The CDR3 length is 15 residues. The CDR3, as DNA: TGTGCCAGCTCAACTCAGGGGGCGCCGGGCACTGAAGCTTTCTTT. The encoded protein is CASSTQGAPGTEAFF.

V is TRBV19 and J is TRBJ1-1, with D perhaps matching TRBD1 (6 bases). Between the trimmed V and J ends, which lost 7 bases and 5 bases, there was a span of 17 bases. CDR3 length equals 14 residues. Germline-derived CDR1 and CDR2 are LNHDA and SQIVND (reference sequence). This CDR3 is CASIPRDTSTEAFF. DNA of the CDR3: TGTGCCAGTATACCCCGGGACACAAGTACTGAAGCTTTCTTT.

The chain combines TRBV28 with TRBJ1-2, with a weak D call TRBD1 (5 bases). From germline, CDR1 is MDHEN and CDR2 SYDVKM. There are 13 residues in the CDR3. V was cut by 3 bases and J by 2 bases, with 7 bases left in between. CDR3 sequence (DNA): TGTGCCAGCAGTTTCTCAGGGAACTATGGCTACACCTTC. Translated, it gives CASSFSGNYGYTF.

This chain uses TRBV25-1 with TRBJ2-2; D is possibly TRBD2 (6 bases). V was cut by 3 bases and J by 2 bases, with 13 bases left in between. The CDR3 has 16 residues. Germline values: CDR1 MGHDK, CDR2 SYGVNS. The chain's CDR3 is CASSDPGGTNTGELFF. DNA for the CDR3: TGTGCCAGCAGTGACCCAGGAGGGACTAACACCGGGGAGCTGTTTTTT. Filled out from reference TRBV25-1 and TRBJ2-2, the complete variable domain reads EADIYQTPRYLVIGTGKKITLECSQTMGHDKMYWYQQDPGMELHLIHYSYGVNSTEKGDLSSESTVSRIRTEHFPLTLESARPSHTSQYLCASSDPGGTNTGELFFGEGSRLTVL.

The V call is TRBV6-5, the J call TRBJ1-1, with 7 bases lining up with TRBD1. Germline V gene lookup returns CDR1 MNHEY and CDR2 SVGAGI. CDR3 size: 14 residues. The ends lost 0 bases at V and 6 bases at J; junction bases unmatched: 4. DNA of the CDR3: TGTGCCAGCAGTTACTCGGAGGGGGCCCCTGAAGCTTTCTTT. Translated, it gives CASSYSEGAPEAFF.